This T cell receptor (beta chain) was obtained from a study of blood T cell repertoires in COVID-19. Here immunoSEQ multiplex PCR was the method, and the copy in TCRdb shows in-frame clones only, minus some. The sample has some 220,000 clones, about 88% seen once. The ends lost 1 base at V and 7 bases at J; junction bases unmatched: 6. CDR3 length: 15 amino acids. Germline lookup yields CDR1 MNHEY and CDR2 SVGAGI. Material for sequencing was peripheral blood. The V gene is TRBV6-5, the J gene TRBJ1-2; TRBD1 matches at 10 bases. The TCR originated in a man in his fifties who had recovered from COVID-19. Here the CDR3 DNA reads TGTGCCAGCAGTTACTTCCGACAGGGGGCTAGTGGCTACACCTTC. This gives the protein CASSYFRQGASGYTF.